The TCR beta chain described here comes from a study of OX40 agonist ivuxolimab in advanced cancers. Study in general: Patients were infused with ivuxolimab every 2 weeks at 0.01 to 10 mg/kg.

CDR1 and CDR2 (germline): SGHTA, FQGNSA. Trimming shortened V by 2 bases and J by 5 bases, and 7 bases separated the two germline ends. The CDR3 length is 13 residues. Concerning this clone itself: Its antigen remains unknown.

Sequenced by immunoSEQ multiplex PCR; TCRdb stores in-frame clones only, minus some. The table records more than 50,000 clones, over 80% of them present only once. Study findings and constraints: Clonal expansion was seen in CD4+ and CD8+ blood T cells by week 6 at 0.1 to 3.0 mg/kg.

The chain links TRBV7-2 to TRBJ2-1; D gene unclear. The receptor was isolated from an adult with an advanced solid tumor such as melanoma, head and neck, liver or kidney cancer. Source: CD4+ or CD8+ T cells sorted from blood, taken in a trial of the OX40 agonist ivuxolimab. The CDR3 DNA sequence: TGTGCCAGCAGCTTAACGACCAACAATGAGCAGTTCTTC. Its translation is CASSLTTNNEQFF.